This T cell receptor (beta chain) was observed in a study of blood T cell repertoires in COVID-19. Trimming stripped 3 bases from V and 5 bases from J, with 13 bases between. CDR1 is KGHDR, CDR2 SFDVKD, per germline. The CDR3 runs 15 residues. In the source study's methods: Using reference gene primer amplification, nucleated cell counts were estimated. Libraries were prepared by immunoSEQ multiplex PCR; TCRdb keeps only in-frame clonotypes and omits some of them. V and J calls plus clone size are reproduced from that table; the DNA served to infer D and trimming. In the table there are 95,000 to 110,000 clones, roughly 82% of which are singletons.

The sequence was collected from a man aged 55 to 70 with acute or convalescent COVID-19. This chain joins TRBV24-1 and TRBJ2-1, with a weak D call TRBD2 (5 bases). The sample consisted of peripheral blood. The chain's CDR3 is CATSDPRAGDNEQFF. In DNA form, the CDR3 reads TGTGCCACCAGTGATCCCCGGGCCGGGGACAATGAGCAGTTCTTC.